This T cell receptor beta chain was captured by sequencing in a study of blood T cell repertoires in COVID-19. Overall study context: Acute and convalescent COVID-19 specimens originated in the United States, Italy and Spain.

V dropped 5 bases and J dropped 1; count of bases not matched to a gene: 10. CDR3 size: 18 residues. Germline lookup yields CDR1 SGHTA and CDR2 FQGTGA. This clone was detected only a few times. Authors' data handling: Estimation of nucleated cell counts was performed using reference gene primer amplification. Generated by immunoSEQ multiplex PCR, the TCRdb table keeps only in-frame clones and is missing some. V, J and clone size are those of that table, while D and trimming were read from the DNA. This table holds roughly 200,000 clones, around 90% found once. The sequencing input was peripheral blood. The receptor's source is a man in his 70s with acute or convalescent COVID-19. This chain connects TRBV7-3 to TRBJ2-6, with TRBD1 matching over 8 bases. The CDR3 DNA sequence: TGTGCCAGCAGCCCCCAGACAGGGGTCCGATCTGGGGCCAACGTCCTGACTTTC. Amino acid sequence: CASSPQTGVRSGANVLTF.